These 14 T cell receptor beta chains originate from one sample sequenced in a study of blood T cell repertoires in COVID-19. Only in-frame clones appear in the TCRdb table, and some are missing; sequencing was by immunoSEQ multiplex PCR. Of about 430,000 clones in the sample, roughly 90% were seen once. The material sequenced was PBMCs or T cells enriched from blood (not recorded which). The receptors originated from a woman younger than 35 who had been exposed to COVID-19.

In DNA form, the CDR3 reads TGTGCCAGCAGTCCCCGGACAGCTCGCCCCCAGCATTTT. It specifies CASSPRTARPQHF. This chain connects TRBV28 to TRBJ1-5; a possible D gene is TRBD1 (6 bases). This CDR3 region has 13 residues. The germline V and J ends were trimmed by 5 bases and 10 bases, with 15 bases remaining between them. The germline V gene has CDR1 MDHEN and CDR2 SYDVKM.

The chain uses TRBV7-2 and TRBJ1-1; D call uncertain. The CDR3 is made up of 15 amino acids. V gave up 5 bases and J gave up 0 bases, with 13 bases separating them. Germline lookup yields CDR1 SGHTA and CDR2 FQGNSA. CDR3 sequence reads: CASSLGTVVNTEAFF. The CDR3, as DNA: TGTGCCAGCAGCCTTGGTACAGTTGTGAACACTGAAGCTTTCTTT.

Here the CDR3 DNA reads TGTGCAAGTCGCCGGGACAGGGAAGCTTTCTTT. Translating it yields CASRRDREAFF. The J gene is TRBJ1-1, the V gene TRBV12-2; the table's D call, TRBD1, has no DNA check behind it. TRBV12-2 is given as a pseudogene. The CDR3 is 11 amino acids.

V and J are TRBV28 and TRBJ2-3, with 7 bases that match TRBD2. This CDR3 region has 15 residues. After removal of 7 bases from V and 2 bases from J, the junction contained 9 bases not matched to a gene. In germline, CDR1 is MDHEN, CDR2 SYDVKM. CDR3 sequence (DNA): TGTGCCAGCATAGGAGCAGCGGGGAACACAGATACGCAGTATTTT. It yields the protein CASIGAAGNTDTQYF.

The chain uses TRBV7-8 and TRBJ1-3; D gene uncertain. Germline V CDR1 and CDR2: SGHVS, FQNEAQ. Trimming took off 1 base at V and 1 base at J, with 8 bases between the two ends. CDR3 length equals 15 residues. In nucleotides, the CDR3 is TGTGCCAGCAGCTTAGGACGGGGTTCTGGAAACACCATATATTTT. Translation: CASSLGRGSGNTIYF. The complete variable domain, with remaining parts taken from reference TRBV7-8 and TRBJ1-3, reads GAGVSQSPRYKVAKRGQDVALRCDPISGHVSLFWYQQALGQGPEFLTYFQNEAQLDKSGLPSDRFFAERPEGSVSTLKIQRTQQEDSAVYLCASSLGRGSGNTIYFGEGSWLTVV.

The chain uses TRBV2 and TRBJ2-1; 7 nucleotides line up with TRBD1. This CDR3 has 14 amino acids. The trim removed 0 bases at V and 8 bases at J, leaving 4 bases unmatched. CDR1 is SNHLY, CDR2 FYNNEI, per germline. CDR3 nucleotide sequence: TGTGCCAGCAGTGAAGCCGAAGGGGGCCATGAGCAGTTCTTC. This translates into CASSEAEGGHEQFF.

The chain joins TRBV10-3 to TRBJ1-1; no reliable D call. This CDR3 spans 15 amino acids. V was pared by 3 bases and J by 7 bases, with 18 bases between. Germline loops: CDR1 ENHRY, CDR2 SYGVKD. The CDR3 DNA reads TGTGCCATCAGTGACTCACCGGGAGGGATCGGTGAAGCTTTCTTT. Translation gives CAISDSPGGIGEAFF.

In DNA, the CDR3 is TGTGCCAGCAGTCGACCCACCGGGACTAGCGGGTCCCCATTCTACAATGAGCAGTTCTTC. The encoded protein is CASSRPTGTSGSPFYNEQFF. The V and J genes are TRBV28 and TRBJ2-1; 12 bases line up with TRBD2. The CDR3 has 20 residues. Trimming removed 5 bases from V and 3 bases from J; junction bases left unmatched: 17. Germline CDR1 and CDR2: MDHEN and SYDVKM.

With respect to this clone: This same CDR3 is encoded by further DNA sequences in the sample. This rearrangement joins TRBV7-9 to TRBJ2-7; 7 bases are a match to TRBD1. The length of the CDR3 is 14 residues. Unmatched junction bases numbered 4, after V lost 1 base and J lost 4 bases. The germline V gene encodes CDR1 SEHNR and CDR2 FQNEAQ (reference sequence). CDR3 nucleotides: TGTGCCAGCAGCTTAGGGACAGGTGTTTACGAGCAGTACTTC. Translated, it gives CASSLGTGVYEQYF.

This chain uses TRBV28 with TRBJ1-6; D ambiguous. The V gene lost 2 bases and the J gene lost 6 bases, with 14 bases spanning the gap. The CDR3 is 16 amino acids. Germline V CDR1 and CDR2: MDHEN, SYDVKM. In nucleotides, the CDR3 is TGTGCCAGCAGTTTAACAGCAGAGTTAGTTAATTCACCCCTCCACTTT. Translation: CASSLTAELVNSPLHF.

This clone appeared a few times. This rearrangement joins TRBV28 to TRBJ1-5, with 8 nucleotides matching TRBD1. The CDR3 runs 15 residues. Looked up from germline, CDR1 is MDHEN and CDR2 is SYDVKM. V lost 6 bases, J lost 1 base, and 5 bases stayed unmatched. CDR3 in amino acids: CASRGRDRSNQPQHF. The CDR3 DNA is TGTGCCAGCAGAGGCCGGGACAGGAGCAATCAGCCCCAGCATTTT.

V usage is TRBV3-1 (or the pseudogene TRBV3-2) and J usage is TRBJ1-2; D is uncertain. This CDR3 contains 14 residues. Germline loops: CDR1 LGHDT, CDR2 YNNKEL (reference sequence). The germline V and J ends were trimmed by 0 bases and 8 bases, with 13 bases remaining between them. CDR3 DNA: TGTGCCAGCAGCCAAGAACAGCAGGCTCTCGGCTACACCTTC. It is translated as CASSQEQQALGYTF.

DNA for the CDR3: TGTGCCAGCAGCCCCCAGGGAAACAATGAGCAGTTCTTC. It yields the protein CASSPQGNNEQFF. The rearrangement links TRBV27 to TRBJ2-1; D may be TRBD1 (5 bases). This CDR3 has 13 amino acids. Germline V gene data show CDR1 as MNHEY and CDR2 as SMNVEV (reference sequence). Trimming took 6 bases from V and 5 from J, leaving 11 bases between them.

The chain carries TRBV30 and TRBJ1-5; D possibly corresponds to TRBD1 (5 bases). The CDR3 runs to 13 residues. V dropped 7 bases and J dropped 2 bases, with 12 bases sitting between them. The germline gives CDR1 GTSNPN, CDR2 SVGIG (reference sequence). Here the CDR3 reads CALDLQGNQPQHF. The CDR3 DNA follows: TGTGCCTTGGACCTACAGGGCAATCAGCCCCAGCATTTT.